This TCR beta chain was retrieved from a study of low-dose radiotherapy and immunotherapy resistance in tumors. With 5 bases clipped from V and 4 bases from J, the junction kept 5 bases outside the gene matches. Germline CDR1 SGHRS, CDR2 YFSETQ. The CDR3 extends over 14 amino acids. TRAV- and TRBV-specific primers were used for first-strand cDNA, which covered alpha and beta chains. Over around 19 PCR cycles, TCRs were amplified from a constant-region primer and V-primer adapter. Each CDR3 protein is one row after TCRdb ran MiXCR on the reads. The repertoire holds about 39,000 distinct CDR3 sequences, with less than 40% as singletons. There are many counts of this clonotype. Sample time point: before trial treatment. Treatment combined nivolumab, ipilimumab, aspirin, low-dose cyclophosphamide and low-dose radiotherapy in a dose-escalation trial. Patients who could take part had advanced solid tumors with no tumor-infiltrating lymphocytes.

The receptor's source is a male donor with gallbladder cancer. Sequenced material: PBMCs, taken before treatment. This chain connects TRBV5-1 to TRBJ1-1; TRBD1 agrees at 10 bases. CDR3 nucleotide sequence: TGCGCCAGCAGTTCTGGACAGGGGGGCACTGAAGCTTTCTTT. Its protein is CASSSGQGGTEAFF.